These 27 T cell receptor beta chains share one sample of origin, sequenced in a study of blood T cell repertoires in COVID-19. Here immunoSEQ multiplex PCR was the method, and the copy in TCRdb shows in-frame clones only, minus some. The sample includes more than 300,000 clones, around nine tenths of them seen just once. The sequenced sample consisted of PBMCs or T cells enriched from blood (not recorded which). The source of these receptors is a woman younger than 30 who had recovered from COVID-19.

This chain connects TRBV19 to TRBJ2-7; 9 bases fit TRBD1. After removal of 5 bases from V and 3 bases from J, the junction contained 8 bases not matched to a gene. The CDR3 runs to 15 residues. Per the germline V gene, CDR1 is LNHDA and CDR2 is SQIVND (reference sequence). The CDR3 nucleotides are TGTGCCAGTAGTGTGGGACAGGGAGGGAACTACGAGCAGTACTTC. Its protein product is CASSVGQGGNYEQYF.

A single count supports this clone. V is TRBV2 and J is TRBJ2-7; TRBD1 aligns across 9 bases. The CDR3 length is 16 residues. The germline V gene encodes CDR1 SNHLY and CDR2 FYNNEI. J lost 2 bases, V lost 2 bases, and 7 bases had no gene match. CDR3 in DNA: TGTGCCAGCAGTGAAACGGGGACAGGGTCCCCCTACGAGCAGTACTTC. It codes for CASSETGTGSPYEQYF.

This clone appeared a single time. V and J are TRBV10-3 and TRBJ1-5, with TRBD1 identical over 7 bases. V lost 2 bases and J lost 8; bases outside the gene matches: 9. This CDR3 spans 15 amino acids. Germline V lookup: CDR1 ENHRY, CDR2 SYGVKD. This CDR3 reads CAISELEGARKPQHF. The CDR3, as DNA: TGTGCCATCAGTGAGCTAGAGGGGGCTCGGAAGCCCCAGCATTTT.

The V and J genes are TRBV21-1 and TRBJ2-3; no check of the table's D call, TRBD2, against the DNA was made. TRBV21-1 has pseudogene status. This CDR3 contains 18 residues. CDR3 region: CASSKKASGGPHTDTQYF. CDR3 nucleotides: TGTGCCAGCAGCAAAAAGGCTAGCGGGGGGCCACACACAGATACGCAGTATTTT.

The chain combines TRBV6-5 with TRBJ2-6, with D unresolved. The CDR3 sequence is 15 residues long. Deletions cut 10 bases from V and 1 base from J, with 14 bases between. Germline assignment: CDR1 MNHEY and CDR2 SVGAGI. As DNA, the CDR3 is TGTGCCATCGCAGCTTCAGGTTCTGGGGCCAACGTCCTGACTTTC. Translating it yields CAIAASGSGANVLTF.

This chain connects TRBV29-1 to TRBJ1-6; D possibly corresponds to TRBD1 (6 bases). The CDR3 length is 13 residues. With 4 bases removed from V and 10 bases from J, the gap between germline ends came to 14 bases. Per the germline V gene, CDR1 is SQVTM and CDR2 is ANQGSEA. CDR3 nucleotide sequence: TGCAGCGTTGCCGACAGGCTGGAATCACCCCTCCACTTT. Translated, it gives CSVADRLESPLHF.

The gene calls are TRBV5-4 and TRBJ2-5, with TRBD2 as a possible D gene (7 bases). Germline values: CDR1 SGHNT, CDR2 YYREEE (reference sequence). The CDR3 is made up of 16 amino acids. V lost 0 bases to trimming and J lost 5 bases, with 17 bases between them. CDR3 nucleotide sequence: TGTGCCAGCAGCTTGGATTTTGCGGGGGCCTGGGAGACCCAGTACTTC. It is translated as CASSLDFAGAWETQYF.

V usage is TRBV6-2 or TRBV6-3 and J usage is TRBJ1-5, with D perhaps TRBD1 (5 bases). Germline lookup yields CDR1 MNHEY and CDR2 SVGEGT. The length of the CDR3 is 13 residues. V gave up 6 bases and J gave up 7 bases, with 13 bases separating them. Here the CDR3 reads CASSDSSPQPQHF. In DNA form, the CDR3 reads TGTGCCAGCAGCGACAGCTCACCCCAGCCCCAGCATTTT.

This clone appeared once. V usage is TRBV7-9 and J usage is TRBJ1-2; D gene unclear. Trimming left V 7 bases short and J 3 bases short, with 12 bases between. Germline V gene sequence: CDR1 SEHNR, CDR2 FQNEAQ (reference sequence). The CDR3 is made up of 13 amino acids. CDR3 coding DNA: TGTGCCAGCACCCGAATAGGAGACTATGGCTACACCTTC. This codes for CASTRIGDYGYTF.

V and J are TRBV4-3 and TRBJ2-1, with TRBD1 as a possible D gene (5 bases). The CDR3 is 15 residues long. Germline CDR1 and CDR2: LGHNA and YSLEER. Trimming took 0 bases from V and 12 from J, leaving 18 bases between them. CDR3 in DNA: TGCGCCAGCAGCCAAGAAAGCCAGCGTGTGGGGCGGCAGTTCTTC. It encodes CASSQESQRVGRQFF.

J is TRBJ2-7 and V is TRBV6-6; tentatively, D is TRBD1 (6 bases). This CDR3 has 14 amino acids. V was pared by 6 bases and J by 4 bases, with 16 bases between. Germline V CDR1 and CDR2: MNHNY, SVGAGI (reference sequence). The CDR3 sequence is CASSRDKQGYEQYF. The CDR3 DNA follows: TGTGCCAGCAGCCGCGATAAACAGGGTTACGAGCAGTACTTC.

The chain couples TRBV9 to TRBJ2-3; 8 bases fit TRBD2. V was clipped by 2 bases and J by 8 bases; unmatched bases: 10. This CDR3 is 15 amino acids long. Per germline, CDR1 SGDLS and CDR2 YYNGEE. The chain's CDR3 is CASSVDRGGQATQYF. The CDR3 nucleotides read TGTGCCAGCAGCGTCGACCGGGGGGGCCAGGCTACGCAGTATTTT.

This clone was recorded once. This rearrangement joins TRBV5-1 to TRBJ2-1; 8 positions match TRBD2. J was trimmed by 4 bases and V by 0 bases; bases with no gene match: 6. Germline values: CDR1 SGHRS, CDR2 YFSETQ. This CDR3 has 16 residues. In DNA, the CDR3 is TGCGCCAGCAGCTTGGCTGCGGGGGGCCCATACAATGAGCAGTTCTTC. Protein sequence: CASSLAAGGPYNEQFF.

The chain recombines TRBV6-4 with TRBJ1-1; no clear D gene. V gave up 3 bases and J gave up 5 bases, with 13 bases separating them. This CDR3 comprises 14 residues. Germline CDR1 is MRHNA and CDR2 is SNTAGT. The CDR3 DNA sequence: TGTGCCAGCAGTGAACGGCTTCGGGATACTGAAGCTTTCTTT. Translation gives CASSERLRDTEAFF.

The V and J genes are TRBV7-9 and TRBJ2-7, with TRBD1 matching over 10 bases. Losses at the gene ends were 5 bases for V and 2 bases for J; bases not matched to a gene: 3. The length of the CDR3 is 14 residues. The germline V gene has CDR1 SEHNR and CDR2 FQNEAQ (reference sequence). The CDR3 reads CASSAGQGTYEQYF. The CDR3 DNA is TGTGCCAGCAGCGCGGGACAGGGGACCTACGAGCAGTACTTC.

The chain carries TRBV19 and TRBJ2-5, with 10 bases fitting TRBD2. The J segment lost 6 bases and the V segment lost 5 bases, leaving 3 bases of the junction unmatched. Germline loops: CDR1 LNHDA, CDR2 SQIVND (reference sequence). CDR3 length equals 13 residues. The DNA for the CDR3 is TGTGCCAGTAGTCCGGGACTAGCGCAGACCCAGTACTTC. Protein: CASSPGLAQTQYF.

This CDR3 reads CASSLSGPNLSGYTF. The CDR3, as DNA: TGTGCCAGCAGCTTATCAGGGCCGAACCTATCTGGCTACACCTTC. The rearrangement uses TRBV7-9 and TRBJ1-2, with a weak D call TRBD1 (5 bases). CDR3 length: 15 residues. CDR1 and CDR2 from the germline V gene are SEHNR and FQNEAQ (reference sequence). The germline V and J ends were trimmed by 2 bases and 7 bases, with 17 bases remaining between them.

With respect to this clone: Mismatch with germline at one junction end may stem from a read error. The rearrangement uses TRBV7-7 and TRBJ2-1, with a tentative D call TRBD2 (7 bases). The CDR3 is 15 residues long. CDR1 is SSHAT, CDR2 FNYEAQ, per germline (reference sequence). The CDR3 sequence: CASSLAGGLYNEQFF. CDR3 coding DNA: TGTGCTAGCAGCTTAGCCGGGGGGCTCTACAATGAGCAGTTCTTC.

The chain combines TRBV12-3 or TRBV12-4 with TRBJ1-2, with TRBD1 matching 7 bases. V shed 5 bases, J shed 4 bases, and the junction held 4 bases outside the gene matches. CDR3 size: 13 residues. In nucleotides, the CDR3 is TGTGCCAGCAGTGGGGGACAGTCCTATGGCTACACCTTC. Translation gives CASSGGQSYGYTF.

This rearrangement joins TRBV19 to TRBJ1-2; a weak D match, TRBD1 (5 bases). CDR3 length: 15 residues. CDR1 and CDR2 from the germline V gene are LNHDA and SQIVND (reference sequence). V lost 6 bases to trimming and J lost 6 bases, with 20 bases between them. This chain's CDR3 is CASSPRSGLVHGYTF. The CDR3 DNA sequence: TGTGCCAGTAGCCCTCGTTCAGGGCTTGTTCATGGCTACACCTTC.

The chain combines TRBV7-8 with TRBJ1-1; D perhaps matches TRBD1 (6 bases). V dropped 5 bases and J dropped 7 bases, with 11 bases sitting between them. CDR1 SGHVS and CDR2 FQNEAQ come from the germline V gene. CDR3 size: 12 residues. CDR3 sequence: CASSPTGGEAFF. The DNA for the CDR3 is TGTGCCAGCAGCCCGACAGGTGGTGAAGCTTTCTTT.

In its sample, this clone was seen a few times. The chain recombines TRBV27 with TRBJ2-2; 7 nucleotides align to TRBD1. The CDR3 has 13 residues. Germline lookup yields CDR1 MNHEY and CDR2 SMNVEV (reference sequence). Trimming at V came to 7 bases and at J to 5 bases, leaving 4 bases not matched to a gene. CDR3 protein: CASKTGETGELFF. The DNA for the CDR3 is TGTGCCAGCAAAACAGGGGAAACCGGGGAGCTGTTTTTT.

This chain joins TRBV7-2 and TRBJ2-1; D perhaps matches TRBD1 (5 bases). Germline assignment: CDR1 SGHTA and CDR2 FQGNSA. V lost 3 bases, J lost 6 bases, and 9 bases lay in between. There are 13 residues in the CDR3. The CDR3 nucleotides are TGTGCCAGCAGCTTCAGGGAAGGCAATGAGCAGTTCTTC. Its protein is CASSFREGNEQFF.

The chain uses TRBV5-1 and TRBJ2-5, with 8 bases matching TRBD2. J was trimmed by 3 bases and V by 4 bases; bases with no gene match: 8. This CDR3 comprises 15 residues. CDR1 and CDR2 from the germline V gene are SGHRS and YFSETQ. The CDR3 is CASSPTDGGEETQYF. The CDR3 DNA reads TGCGCCAGCAGCCCTACCGACGGGGGGGAAGAGACCCAGTACTTC.

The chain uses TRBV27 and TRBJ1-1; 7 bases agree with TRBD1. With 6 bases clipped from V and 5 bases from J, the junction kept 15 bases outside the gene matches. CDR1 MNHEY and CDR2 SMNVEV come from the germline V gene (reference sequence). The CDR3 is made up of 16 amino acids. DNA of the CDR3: TGTGCCAGCAGGACCAGGACAGGAGCTTATGGGACTGAAGCTTTCTTT. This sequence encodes CASRTRTGAYGTEAFF.

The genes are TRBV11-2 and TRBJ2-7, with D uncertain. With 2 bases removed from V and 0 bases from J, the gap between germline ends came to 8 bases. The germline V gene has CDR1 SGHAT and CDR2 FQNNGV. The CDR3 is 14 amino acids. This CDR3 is CASSLRGFSYEQYF. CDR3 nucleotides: TGTGCCAGCAGCTTAAGAGGCTTCTCCTACGAGCAGTACTTC.

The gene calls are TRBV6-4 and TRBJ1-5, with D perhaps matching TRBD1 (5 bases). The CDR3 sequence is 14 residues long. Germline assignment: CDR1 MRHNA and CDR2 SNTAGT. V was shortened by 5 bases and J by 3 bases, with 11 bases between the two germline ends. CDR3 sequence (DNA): TGTGCCAGCAGTCCGGGGGGGTTCAATCAGCCCCAGCATTTT. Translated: CASSPGGFNQPQHF.